Sequencing of this T cell receptor beta chain was carried out in a study of shared clonotypes between healthy human individuals. Study outcomes and limitations: Donors were few, which limited the genetic and exposure-history diversity represented. In a handful of donors, around 4.8% of naive CD4 clonotypes appeared in common.

The CDR3 totals 15 residues. The V gene end was trimmed by 1 base and the J gene end by 2 bases; junction bases not matched to a gene: 4. Looked up from germline, CDR1 is MGHRA and CDR2 is YSYEKL. This clone was counted a single time. Its antigen is currently unknown. The same CDR3 arises from other DNA sequences in this sample as well. Clones were sequenced by immunoSEQ multiplex PCR, and TCRdb holds only the in-frame ones, with some missing. This sample has some 2,000,000 clones, with approximately 94% found just once. The chain carries TRBV4-1 and TRBJ1-2, with 7 bases lining up with TRBD1. Sequenced input: naive CD4+ T cells sorted from blood. Indicated subset: CD45RA+ positively selected. The sequence derives from a man aged 18-30 years in good health. The CDR3 nucleotides read TGCGCCAGCAGCCAAGGACGACAGGGAAACTATGGCTACACCTTC. Its translation: CASSQGRQGNYGYTF.